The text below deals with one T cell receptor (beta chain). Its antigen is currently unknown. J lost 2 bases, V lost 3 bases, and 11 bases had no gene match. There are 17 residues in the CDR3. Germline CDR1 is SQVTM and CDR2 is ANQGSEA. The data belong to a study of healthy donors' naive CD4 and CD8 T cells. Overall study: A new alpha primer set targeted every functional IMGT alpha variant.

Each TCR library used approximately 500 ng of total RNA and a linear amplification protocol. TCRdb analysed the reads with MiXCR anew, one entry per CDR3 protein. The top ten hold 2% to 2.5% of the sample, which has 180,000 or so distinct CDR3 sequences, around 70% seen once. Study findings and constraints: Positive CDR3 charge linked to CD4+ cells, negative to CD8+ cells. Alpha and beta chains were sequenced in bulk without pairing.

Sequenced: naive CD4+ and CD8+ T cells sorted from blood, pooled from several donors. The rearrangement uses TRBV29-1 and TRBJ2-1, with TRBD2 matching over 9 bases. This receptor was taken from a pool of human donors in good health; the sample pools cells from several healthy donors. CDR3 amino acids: CSVDRQGVAGAYNEQFF. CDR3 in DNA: TGCAGCGTTGACCGACAGGGAGTAGCGGGAGCCTACAATGAGCAGTTCTTC.